This T cell receptor (beta chain) was retrieved from a study of breast tumors, draining lymph nodes, adjacent tissues (dated by TCRdb to the mid-2010s). At the level of the whole study: Breast cancer patients provided tumor, adjacent nontumor tissue and axillary lymph nodes, and the study compared the TCR beta repertoires across these three sources. The study was designed to assess the relationships and possible T-cell exchange between tumor, surrounding tissue and draining lymph node repertoires in human breast cancer.

The axillary draining lymph nodes of breast cancer patients were the source of the lymph node samples. This clonotype was found many times. There is no known antigen for this receptor. Base qualities were left out, and no much larger clone turns up one base away. CDR1 and CDR2, looked up from the germline V gene, are SQVTM and ANQGSEA. There are 14 amino acids in the CDR3, from cysteine to phenylalanine inclusive. The retained sequence is limited to the CDR3, 42 bases, with the frame set at the first base. Relative to germline, V is 6 bases shorter and J is 6 bases shorter, with 19 bases between their ends. Here is what the overall study found, with its caveats: Tumors showed preferential V and J gene usage, and their T-cell repertoire diversity fell below that of lymph nodes yet above that of nontumor tissue. In luminal-like breast cancer, tumor and nontumor tissue repertoires resembled each other significantly more than in basal-like breast cancer. The conclusion that tumor T cells originate in lymph nodes was framed as consistent with a hypothesis rather than directly demonstrated. The data were considered consistent with most tumor T cells being derived from the lymph node and subsequently expanding within tumor tissue.

TCRdb shows the sequencer as Illumina HiSeq 2000. TCR beta chain libraries were generated through multiplex PCR amplification. The amplified TCR beta chain products were analyzed by high-throughput sequencing. The public sequencing data were trimmed at Q25 with fastp and processed into clonotypes with MiXCR by TCRdb, which kept only in-frame beta chains. Every CDR3 protein is listed once, alongside the most common genes and DNA of its rows. This sample is represented by some 230,000 distinct CDR3 sequences; under 40% of them were singletons. The leading ten clones occupy over 3.5% of the sample. The sample comprised axillary lymph node tissue. The sequence is built from TRBV29-1 and TRBJ2-3, with an unclear D gene assignment. The receptor was derived from a female donor with breast cancer. Some clones in this sample may be carry-over from other donors' samples. The DNA is as follows: TGCAGCGTCCGTCGGTCAGTTCTCGGCGATACGCAGTATTTT. This yields the protein CSVRRSVLGDTQYF.